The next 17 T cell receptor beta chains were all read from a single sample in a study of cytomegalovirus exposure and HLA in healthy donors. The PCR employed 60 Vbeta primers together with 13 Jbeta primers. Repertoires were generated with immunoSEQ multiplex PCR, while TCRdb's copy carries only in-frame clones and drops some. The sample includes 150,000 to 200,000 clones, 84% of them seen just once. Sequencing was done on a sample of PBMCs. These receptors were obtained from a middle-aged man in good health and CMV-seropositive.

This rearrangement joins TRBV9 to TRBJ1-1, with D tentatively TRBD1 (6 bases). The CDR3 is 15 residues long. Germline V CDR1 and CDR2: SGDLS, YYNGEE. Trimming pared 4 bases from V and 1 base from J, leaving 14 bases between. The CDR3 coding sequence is TGTGCCAGCAGCTCCCAAGGGACACCGAACACTGAAGCTTTCTTT. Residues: CASSSQGTPNTEAFF.

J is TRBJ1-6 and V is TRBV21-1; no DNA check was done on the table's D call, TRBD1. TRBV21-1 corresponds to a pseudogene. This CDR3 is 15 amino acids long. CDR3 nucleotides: TGTGCCAGCAGCAAGGGTCGCAAAGGGGATTCACCCCTCCACTTT. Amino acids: CASSKGRKGDSPLHF.

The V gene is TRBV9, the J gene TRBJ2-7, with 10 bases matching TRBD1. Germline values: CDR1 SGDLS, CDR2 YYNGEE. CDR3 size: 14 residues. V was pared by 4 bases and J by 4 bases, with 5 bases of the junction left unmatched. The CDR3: CASSPMGQGYEQYF. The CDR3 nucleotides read TGTGCCAGCAGCCCCATGGGACAGGGGTACGAGCAGTACTTC.

For the CDR3, the DNA is TGCGCCAGCAGCTGGGGGGACAGGGGTCAAGAGACCCAGTACTTC. As protein: CASSWGDRGQETQYF. The J gene is TRBJ2-5, the V gene TRBV5-1; TRBD1 agrees at 10 bases. V dropped 3 bases and J dropped 2; count of bases not matched to a gene: 4. CDR1 and CDR2 (germline): SGHRS, YFSETQ. The CDR3 covers 15 residues. Complete variable domain (other parts from reference TRBV5-1 and TRBJ2-5): KAGVTQTPRYLIKTRGQQVTLSCSPISGHRSVSWYQQTPGQGLQFLFEYFSETQRNKGNFPGRFSGRQFSNSRSEMNVSTLELGDSALYLCASSWGDRGQETQYFGPGTRLLVL.

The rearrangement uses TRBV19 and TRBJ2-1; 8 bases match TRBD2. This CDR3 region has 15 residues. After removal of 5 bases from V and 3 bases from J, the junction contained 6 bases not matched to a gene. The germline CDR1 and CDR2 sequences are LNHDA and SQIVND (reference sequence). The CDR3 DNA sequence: TGTGCCAGTAGTTTTAGCGGGATATTCTACAATGAGCAGTTCTTC. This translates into CASSFSGIFYNEQFF.

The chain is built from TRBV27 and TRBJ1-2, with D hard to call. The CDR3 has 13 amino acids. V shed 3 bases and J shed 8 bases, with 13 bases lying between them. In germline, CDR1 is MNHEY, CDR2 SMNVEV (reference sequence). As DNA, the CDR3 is TGTGCCAGCAGTTTCGCGGGAACAAACGGCTACACCTTC. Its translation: CASSFAGTNGYTF.

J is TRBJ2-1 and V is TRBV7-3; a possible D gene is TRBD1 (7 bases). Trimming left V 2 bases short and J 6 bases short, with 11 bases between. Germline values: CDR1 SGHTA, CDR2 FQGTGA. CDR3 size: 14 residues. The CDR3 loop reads CASSLSQGGNEQFF. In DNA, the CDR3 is TGTGCCAGCAGCTTATCCCAGGGGGGCAATGAGCAGTTCTTC.

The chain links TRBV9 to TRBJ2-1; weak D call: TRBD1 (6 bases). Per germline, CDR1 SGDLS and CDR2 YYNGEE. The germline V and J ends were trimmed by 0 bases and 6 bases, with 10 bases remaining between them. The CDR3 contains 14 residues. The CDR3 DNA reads TGTGCCAGCAGCGTAGGGACAGCCGGCAATGAGCAGTTCTTC. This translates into CASSVGTAGNEQFF.

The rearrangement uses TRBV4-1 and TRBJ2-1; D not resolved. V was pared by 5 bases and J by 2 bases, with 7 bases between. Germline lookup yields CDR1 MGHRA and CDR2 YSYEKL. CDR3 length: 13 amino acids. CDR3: CASSFLPYNEQFF. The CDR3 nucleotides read TGCGCCAGCAGCTTTCTACCCTACAATGAGCAGTTCTTC.

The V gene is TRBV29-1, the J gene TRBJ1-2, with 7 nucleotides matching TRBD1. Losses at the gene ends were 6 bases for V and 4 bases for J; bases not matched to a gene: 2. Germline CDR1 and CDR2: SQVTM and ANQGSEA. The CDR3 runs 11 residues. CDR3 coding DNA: TGCAGCGTGGGACAGACCTATGGCTACACCTTC. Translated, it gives CSVGQTYGYTF.

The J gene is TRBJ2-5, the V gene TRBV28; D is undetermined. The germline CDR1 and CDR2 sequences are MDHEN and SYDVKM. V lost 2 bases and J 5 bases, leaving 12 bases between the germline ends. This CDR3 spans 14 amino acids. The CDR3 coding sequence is TGTGCCAGCAGTTTAGTTACAGTTCGTGAGACCCAGTACTTC. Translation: CASSLVTVRETQYF.

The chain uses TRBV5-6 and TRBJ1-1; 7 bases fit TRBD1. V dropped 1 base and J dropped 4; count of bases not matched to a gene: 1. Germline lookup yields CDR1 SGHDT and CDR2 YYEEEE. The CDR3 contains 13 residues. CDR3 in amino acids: CASSLTGATEAFF. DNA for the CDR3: TGTGCCAGCAGCTTGACAGGGGCCACTGAAGCTTTCTTT.

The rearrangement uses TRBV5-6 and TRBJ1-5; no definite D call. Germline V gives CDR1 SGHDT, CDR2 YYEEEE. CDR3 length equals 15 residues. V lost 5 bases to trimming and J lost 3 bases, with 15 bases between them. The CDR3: CASSSIEEVNQPQHF. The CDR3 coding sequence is TGTGCCAGCAGTTCAATCGAGGAGGTCAATCAGCCCCAGCATTTT. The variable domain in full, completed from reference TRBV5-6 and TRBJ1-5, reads DAGVTQSPTHLIKTRGQQVTLRCSPKSGHDTVSWYQQALGQGPQFIFQYYEEEERQRGNFPDRFSGHQFPNYSSELNVNALLLGDSALYLCASSSIEEVNQPQHFGDGTRLSIL.

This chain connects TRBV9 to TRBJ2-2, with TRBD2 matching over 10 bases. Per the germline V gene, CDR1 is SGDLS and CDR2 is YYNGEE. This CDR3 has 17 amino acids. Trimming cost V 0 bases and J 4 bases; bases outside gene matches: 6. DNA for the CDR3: TGTGCCAGCAGCGTAGTCAGCGGGGGGGAGAGCACCGGGGAGCTGTTTTTT. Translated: CASSVVSGGESTGELFF.

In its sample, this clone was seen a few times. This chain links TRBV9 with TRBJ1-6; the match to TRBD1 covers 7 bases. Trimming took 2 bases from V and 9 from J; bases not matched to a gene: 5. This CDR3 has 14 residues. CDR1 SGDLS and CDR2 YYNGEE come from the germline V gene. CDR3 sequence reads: CASSVSQGSSPLHF. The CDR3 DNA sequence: TGTGCCAGCAGCGTTTCACAGGGGAGTTCACCCCTCCACTTT.

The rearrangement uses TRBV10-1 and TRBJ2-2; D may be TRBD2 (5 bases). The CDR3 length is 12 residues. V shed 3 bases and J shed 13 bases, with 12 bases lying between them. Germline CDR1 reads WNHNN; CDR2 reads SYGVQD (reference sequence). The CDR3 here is CASSDPEGGLFF. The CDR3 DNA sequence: TGCGCCAGCAGTGATCCCGAGGGCGGGCTGTTTTTT.

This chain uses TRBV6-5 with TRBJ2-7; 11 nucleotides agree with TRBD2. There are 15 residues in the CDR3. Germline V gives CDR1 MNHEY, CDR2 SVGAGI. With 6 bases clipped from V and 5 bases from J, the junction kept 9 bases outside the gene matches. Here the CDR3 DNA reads TGTGCCAGCAGCCCCGGGACTAGCGGCTTCAACGAGCAGTACGTC. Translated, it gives CASSPGTSGFNEQYV.